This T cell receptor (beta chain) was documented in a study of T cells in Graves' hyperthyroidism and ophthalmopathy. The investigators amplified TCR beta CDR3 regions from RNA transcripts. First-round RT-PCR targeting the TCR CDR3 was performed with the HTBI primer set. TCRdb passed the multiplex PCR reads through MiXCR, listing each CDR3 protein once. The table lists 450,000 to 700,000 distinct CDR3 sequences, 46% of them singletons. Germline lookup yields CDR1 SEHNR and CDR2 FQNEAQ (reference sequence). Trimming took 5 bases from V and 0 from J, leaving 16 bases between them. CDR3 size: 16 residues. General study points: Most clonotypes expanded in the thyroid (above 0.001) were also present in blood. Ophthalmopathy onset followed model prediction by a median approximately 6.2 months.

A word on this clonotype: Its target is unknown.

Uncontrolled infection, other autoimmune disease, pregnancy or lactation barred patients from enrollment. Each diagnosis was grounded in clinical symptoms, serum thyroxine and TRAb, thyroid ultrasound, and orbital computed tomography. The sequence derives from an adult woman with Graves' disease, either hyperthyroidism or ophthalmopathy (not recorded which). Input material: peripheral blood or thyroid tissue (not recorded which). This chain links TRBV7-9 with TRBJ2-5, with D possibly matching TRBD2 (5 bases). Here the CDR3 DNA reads TGTGCCAGCAGCCATGACGGATCGGGGTACCAAGAGACCCAGTACTTC. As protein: CASSHDGSGYQETQYF. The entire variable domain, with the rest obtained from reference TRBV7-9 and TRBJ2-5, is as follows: DTGVSQNPRHKITKRGQNVTFRCDPISEHNRLYWYRQTLGQGPEFLTYFQNEAQLEKSRLLSDRFSAERPKGSFSTLEIQRTEQGDSAMYLCASSHDGSGYQETQYFGPGTRLLVL.